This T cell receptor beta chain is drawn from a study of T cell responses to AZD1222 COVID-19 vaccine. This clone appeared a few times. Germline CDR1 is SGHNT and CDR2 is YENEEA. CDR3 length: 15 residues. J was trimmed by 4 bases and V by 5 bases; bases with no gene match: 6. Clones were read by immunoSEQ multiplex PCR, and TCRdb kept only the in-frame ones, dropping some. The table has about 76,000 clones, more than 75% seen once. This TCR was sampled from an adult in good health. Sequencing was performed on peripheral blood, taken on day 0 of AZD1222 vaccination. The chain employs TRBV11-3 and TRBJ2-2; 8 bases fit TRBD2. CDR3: CASSLLSGSTGELFF. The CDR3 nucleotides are TGTGCCAGCAGCCTACTCAGCGGGAGCACCGGGGAGCTGTTTTTT.